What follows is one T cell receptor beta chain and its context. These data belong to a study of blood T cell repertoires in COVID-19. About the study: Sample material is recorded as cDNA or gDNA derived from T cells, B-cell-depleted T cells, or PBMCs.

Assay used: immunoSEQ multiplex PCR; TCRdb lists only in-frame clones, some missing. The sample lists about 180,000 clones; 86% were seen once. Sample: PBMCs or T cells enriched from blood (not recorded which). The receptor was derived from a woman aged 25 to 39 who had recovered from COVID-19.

CDR3 region: CAWRSEGQGRHEQYF. The CDR3 DNA reads TGTGCCTGGAGGTCGGAGGGACAGGGGCGCCACGAGCAGTACTTC. The rearrangement uses TRBV30 and TRBJ2-7, with 10 bases that match TRBD1. The V gene's germline CDR1 is GTSNPN and CDR2 SVGIG (reference sequence). V gave up 3 bases and J gave up 5 bases; unmatched junction bases: 10. This CDR3 has 15 residues.